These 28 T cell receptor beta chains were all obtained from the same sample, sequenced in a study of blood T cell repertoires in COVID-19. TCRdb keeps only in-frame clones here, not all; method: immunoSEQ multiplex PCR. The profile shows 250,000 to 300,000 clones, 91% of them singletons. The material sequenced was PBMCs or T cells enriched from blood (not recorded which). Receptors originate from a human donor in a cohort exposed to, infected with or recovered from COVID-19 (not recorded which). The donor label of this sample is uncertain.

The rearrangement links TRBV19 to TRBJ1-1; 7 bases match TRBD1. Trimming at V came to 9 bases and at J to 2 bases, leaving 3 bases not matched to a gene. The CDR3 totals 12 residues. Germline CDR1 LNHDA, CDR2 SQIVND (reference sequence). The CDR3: CASAGGNTEAFF. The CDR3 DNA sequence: TGTGCCAGCGCAGGGGGAAACACTGAAGCTTTCTTT.

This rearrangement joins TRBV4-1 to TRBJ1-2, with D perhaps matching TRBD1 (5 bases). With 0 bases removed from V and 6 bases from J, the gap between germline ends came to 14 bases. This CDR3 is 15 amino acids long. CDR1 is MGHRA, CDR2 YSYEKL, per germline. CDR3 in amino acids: CASSQDQGLIDGYTF. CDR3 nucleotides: TGCGCCAGCAGCCAAGATCAGGGTCTGATCGATGGCTACACCTTC.

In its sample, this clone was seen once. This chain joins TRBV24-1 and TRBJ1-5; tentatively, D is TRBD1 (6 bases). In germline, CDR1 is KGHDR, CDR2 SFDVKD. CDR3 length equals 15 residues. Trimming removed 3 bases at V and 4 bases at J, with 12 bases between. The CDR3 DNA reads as TGTGCCACCAGTGATGGGGACATACCAAATCAGCCCCAGCATTTT. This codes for CATSDGDIPNQPQHF.

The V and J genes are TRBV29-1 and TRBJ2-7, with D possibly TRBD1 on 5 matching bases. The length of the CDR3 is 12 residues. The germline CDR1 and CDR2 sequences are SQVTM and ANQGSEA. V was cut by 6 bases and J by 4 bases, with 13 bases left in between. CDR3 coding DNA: TGCAGCGTGGGGAAAGACAGATACGAGCAGTACTTC. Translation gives CSVGKDRYEQYF.

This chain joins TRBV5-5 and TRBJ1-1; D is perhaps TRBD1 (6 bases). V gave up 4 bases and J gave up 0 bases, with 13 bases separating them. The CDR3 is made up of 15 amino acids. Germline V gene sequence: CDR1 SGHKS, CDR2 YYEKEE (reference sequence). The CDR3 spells CASSRTVFLNTEAFF. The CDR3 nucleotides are TGTGCCAGCAGCCGGACAGTTTTTCTGAACACTGAAGCTTTCTTT.

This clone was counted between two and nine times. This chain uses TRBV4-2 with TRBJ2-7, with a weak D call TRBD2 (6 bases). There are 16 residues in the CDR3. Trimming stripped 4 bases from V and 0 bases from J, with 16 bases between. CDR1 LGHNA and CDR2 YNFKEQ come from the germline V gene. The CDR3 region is CASSLVRRGISYEQYF. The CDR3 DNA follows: TGTGCCAGCAGCCTCGTCAGGCGGGGTATCTCCTACGAGCAGTACTTC.

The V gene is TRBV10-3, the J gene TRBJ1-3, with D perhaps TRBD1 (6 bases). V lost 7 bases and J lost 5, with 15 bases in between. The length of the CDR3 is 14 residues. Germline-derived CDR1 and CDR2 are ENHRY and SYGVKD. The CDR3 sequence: CAITGGGRRNTIYF. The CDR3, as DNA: TGTGCCATCACCGGGGGGGGCCGCCGAAACACCATATATTTT.

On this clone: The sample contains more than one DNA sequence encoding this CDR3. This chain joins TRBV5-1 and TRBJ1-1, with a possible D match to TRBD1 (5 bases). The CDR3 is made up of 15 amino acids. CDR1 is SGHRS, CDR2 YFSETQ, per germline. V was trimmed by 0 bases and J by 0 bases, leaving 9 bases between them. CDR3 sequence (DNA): TGCGCCAGCAGCTTGGCCCAGGGCATGAACACTGAAGCTTTCTTT. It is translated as CASSLAQGMNTEAFF.

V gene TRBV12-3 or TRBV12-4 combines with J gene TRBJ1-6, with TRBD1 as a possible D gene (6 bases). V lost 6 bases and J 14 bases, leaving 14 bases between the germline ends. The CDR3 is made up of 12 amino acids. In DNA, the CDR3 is TGTGCCAGCAGACCGACAGGATATACCCTCCACTTT. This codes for CASRPTGYTLHF.

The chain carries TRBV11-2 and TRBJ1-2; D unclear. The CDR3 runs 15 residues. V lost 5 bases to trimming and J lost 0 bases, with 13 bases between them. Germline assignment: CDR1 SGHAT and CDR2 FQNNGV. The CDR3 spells CASSPSGSANYGYTF. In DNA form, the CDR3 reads TGTGCCAGCAGCCCCTCCGGGTCAGCTAACTATGGCTACACCTTC.

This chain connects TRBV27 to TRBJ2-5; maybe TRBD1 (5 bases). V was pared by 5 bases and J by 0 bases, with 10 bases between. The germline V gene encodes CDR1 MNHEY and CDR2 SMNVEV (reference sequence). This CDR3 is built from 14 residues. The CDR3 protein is CASSMTANQETQYF. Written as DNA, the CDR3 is TGTGCCAGCAGTATGACAGCTAACCAAGAGACCCAGTACTTC.

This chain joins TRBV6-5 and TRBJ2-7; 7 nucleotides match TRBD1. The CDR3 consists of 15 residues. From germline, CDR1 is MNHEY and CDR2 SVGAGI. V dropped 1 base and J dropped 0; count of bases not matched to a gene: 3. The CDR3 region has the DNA TGTGCCAGCAGTTACTTCGGGACAGCCTCCTACGAGCAGTACTTC. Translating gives CASSYFGTASYEQYF.

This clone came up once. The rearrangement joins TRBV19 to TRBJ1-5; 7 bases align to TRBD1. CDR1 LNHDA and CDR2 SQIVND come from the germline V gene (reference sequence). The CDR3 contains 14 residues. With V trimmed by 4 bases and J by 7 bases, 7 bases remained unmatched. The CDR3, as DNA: TGTGCCAGTAGTACCCGACAGGGCGGACAGCCCCAGCATTTT. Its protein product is CASSTRQGGQPQHF.

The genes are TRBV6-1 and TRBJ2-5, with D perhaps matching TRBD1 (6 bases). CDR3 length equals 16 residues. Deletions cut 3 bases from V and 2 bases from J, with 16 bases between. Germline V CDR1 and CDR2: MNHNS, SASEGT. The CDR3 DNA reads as TGTGCCAGCAGTGATTTACAGGGCCCGGTTCAAGAGACCCAGTACTTC. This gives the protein CASSDLQGPVQETQYF.

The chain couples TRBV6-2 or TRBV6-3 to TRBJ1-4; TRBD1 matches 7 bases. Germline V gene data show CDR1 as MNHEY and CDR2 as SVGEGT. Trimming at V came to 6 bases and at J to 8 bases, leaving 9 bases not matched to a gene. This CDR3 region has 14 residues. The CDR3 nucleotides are TGTGCCAGCAGCAACCGACAGGGACTGGAAAAACTGTTTTTT. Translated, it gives CASSNRQGLEKLFF.

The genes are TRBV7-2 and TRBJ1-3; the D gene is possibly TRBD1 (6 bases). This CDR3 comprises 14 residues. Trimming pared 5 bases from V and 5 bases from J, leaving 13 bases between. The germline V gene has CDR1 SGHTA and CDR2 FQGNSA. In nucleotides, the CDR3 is TGTGCCAGCAGCATTCAGGGGTTAAGAAACACCATATATTTT. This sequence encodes CASSIQGLRNTIYF.

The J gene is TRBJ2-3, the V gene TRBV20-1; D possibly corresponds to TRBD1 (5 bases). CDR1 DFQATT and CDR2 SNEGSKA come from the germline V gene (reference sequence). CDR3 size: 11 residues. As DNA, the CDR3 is TGCAGAGCAGGGAGCACAGATACGCAGTATTTT. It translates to CRAGSTDTQYF.

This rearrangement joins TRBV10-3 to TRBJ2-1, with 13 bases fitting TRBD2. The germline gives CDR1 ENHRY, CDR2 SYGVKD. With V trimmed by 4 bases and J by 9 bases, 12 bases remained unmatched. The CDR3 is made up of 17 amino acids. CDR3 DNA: TGTGCCATCAGTGGGGTTCCCGGGACTAGCGGGGCCGGTGAGCAGTTCTTC. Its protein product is CAISGVPGTSGAGEQFF.

CDR3 sequence reads: CASSLRIPRGPETQYF. CDR3 nucleotide sequence: TGCGCCAGCAGCCTACGAATCCCAAGGGGCCCGGAGACCCAGTACTTC. This rearrangement joins TRBV4-1 to TRBJ2-5, with D possibly matching TRBD1 (5 bases). This CDR3 has 16 amino acids. CDR1 MGHRA and CDR2 YSYEKL come from the germline V gene. Trimming pared 4 bases from V and 5 bases from J, leaving 20 bases between.

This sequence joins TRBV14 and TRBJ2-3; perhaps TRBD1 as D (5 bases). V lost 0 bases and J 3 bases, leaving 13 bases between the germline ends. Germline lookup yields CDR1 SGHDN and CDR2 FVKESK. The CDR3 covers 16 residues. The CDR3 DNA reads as TGTGCCAGCAGCCAAGATGCAGGGCTGGGGACAGATACGCAGTATTTT. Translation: CASSQDAGLGTDTQYF.

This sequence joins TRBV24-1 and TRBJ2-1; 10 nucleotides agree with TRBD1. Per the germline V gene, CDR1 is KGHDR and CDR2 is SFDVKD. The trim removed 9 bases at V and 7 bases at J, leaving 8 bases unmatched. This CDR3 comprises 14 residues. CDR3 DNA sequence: TGTGCCACCTCCGGGACAGGGGTAAGAAATGAGCAGTTCTTC. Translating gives CATSGTGVRNEQFF.

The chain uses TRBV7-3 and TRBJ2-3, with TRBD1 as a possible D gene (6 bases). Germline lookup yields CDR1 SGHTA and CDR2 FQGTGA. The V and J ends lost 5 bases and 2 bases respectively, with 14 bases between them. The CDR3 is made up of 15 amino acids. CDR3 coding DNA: TGTGCCAGCAGCCCGTGGGACACGTCCACAGATACGCAGTATTTT. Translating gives CASSPWDTSTDTQYF.

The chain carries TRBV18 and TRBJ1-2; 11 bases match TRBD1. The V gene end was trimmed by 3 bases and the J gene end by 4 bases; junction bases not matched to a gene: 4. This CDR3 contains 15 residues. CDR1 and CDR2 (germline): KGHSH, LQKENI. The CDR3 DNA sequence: TGTGCCAGCTCACCGGGACAGGGGGAAACCTATGGCTACACCTTC. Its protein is CASSPGQGETYGYTF.

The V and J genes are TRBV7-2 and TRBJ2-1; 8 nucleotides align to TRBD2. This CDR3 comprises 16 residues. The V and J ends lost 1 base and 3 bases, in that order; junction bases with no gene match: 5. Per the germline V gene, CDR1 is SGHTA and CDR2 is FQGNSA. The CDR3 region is CASSLGQRGSYNEQFF. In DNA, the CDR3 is TGTGCCAGCAGCTTAGGGCAGCGGGGGAGCTACAATGAGCAGTTCTTC.

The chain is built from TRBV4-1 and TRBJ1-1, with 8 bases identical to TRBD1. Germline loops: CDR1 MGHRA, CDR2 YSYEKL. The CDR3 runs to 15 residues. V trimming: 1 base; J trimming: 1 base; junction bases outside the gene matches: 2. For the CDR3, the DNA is TGCGCCAGCAGCCAAGTAGGGACAGGGAACACTGAAGCTTTCTTT. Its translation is CASSQVGTGNTEAFF.

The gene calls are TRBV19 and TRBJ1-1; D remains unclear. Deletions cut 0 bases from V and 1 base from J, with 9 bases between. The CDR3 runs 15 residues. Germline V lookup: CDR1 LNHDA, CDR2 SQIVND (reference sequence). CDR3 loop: CASSIDRGRNTEAFF. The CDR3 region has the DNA TGTGCCAGTAGTATAGATCGAGGTAGGAACACTGAAGCTTTCTTT.

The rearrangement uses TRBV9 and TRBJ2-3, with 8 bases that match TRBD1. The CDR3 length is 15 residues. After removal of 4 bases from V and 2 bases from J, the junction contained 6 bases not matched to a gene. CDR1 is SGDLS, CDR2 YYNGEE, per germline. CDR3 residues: CASSPRTGFTDTQYF. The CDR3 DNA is TGTGCCAGCAGCCCCCGGACAGGGTTCACAGATACGCAGTATTTT.

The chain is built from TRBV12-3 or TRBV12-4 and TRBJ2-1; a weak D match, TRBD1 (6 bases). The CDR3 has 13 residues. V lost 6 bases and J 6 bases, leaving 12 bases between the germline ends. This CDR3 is CASSLSGANEQFF. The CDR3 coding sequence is TGTGCCAGCAGCTTGTCAGGGGCCAATGAGCAGTTCTTC.